This T cell receptor beta chain was recorded in a study of chemoradiotherapy in HPV16-positive cancers. As for this clone: As yet, its antigen is unknown.

Whole-study results and caveats: Candidate HPV-specific clones and E7-related TCR motifs grew in tumor during treatment. For HPV16-positive patients, expanding HPV-responsive T cells associated with longer recurrence-free survival.

Profiling relied on immunoSEQ multiplex PCR, and the TCRdb table lists in-frame clones only, not all of them. The table includes approximately 35,000 clones, roughly 75% detected once. Per the germline V gene, CDR1 is SGHAT and CDR2 is FQNNGV. With 2 bases removed from V and 5 bases from J, the gap between germline ends came to 9 bases. The CDR3 contains 13 residues. The J gene is TRBJ1-1, the V gene TRBV11-2; perhaps TRBD1 as D (5 bases). This TCR derives from a human donor with HPV-associated anogenital cancer. This specimen consisted of blood, obtained from a patient who underwent chemoradiotherapy. The CDR3, as DNA: TGTGCCAGCAGCTTACCAGGGAGGACTGAAGCTTTCTTT. It encodes CASSLPGRTEAFF.